One sample yielded the 31 T cell receptor beta chains listed below, sequenced in a study of cytomegalovirus exposure and HLA in healthy donors. PCR used 60 Vbeta primers and 13 Jbeta primers. Here immunoSEQ multiplex PCR was the method, and the copy in TCRdb shows in-frame clones only, minus some. The sample includes tens of thousands of clones, 65% to 85% of them seen just once. The sample comprised PBMCs. The origin of the receptors is a man aged 25-45 years in good health and CMV-seronegative.

The V and J genes are TRBV2 and TRBJ1-2; D uncertain. Per germline, CDR1 SNHLY and CDR2 FYNNEI. Trimming took 3 bases from V and 5 from J, leaving 7 bases between them. CDR3 length equals 12 residues. The CDR3: CASSDLFYGYTF. Here the CDR3 DNA reads TGTGCCAGCAGTGACCTATTTTATGGCTACACCTTC.

The chain employs TRBV20-1 and TRBJ2-1; unclear D gene. This CDR3 region has 11 residues. V was cut by 5 bases and J by 4 bases, with 6 bases left in between. CDR1 and CDR2 from the germline V gene are DFQATT and SNEGSKA (reference sequence). CDR3 sequence reads: CSASQYNEQFF. In DNA form, the CDR3 reads TGCAGTGCTTCCCAGTACAATGAGCAGTTCTTC.

As DNA, the CDR3 is TGCGCCAGCAGGCCACAGGGGACCTCTGAAGCTTTCTTT. This sequence encodes CASRPQGTSEAFF. The chain combines TRBV5-1 with TRBJ1-1, with 7 bases that match TRBD1. The V and J ends lost 5 bases and 6 bases, in that order; junction bases with no gene match: 7. This CDR3 has 13 amino acids. Germline loops: CDR1 SGHRS, CDR2 YFSETQ.

CDR3 sequence: CASSARQGFSYEQYF. CDR3 in DNA: TGTGCCAGTAGCGCACGACAGGGGTTCTCCTACGAGCAGTACTTC. This chain joins TRBV19 and TRBJ2-7; TRBD1 agrees at 8 bases. The J segment lost 0 bases and the V segment lost 6 bases, leaving 7 bases of the junction unmatched. Germline V gene lookup returns CDR1 LNHDA and CDR2 SQIVND (reference sequence). The CDR3 covers 15 residues. The whole variable domain, remainder taken from reference TRBV19 and TRBJ2-7, is DGGITQSPKYLFRKEGQNVTLSCEQNLNHDAMYWYRQDPGQGLRLIYYSQIVNDFQKGDIAEGYSVSREKKESFPLTVTSAQKNPTAFYLCASSARQGFSYEQYFGPGTRLTVT.

The genes are TRBV27 and TRBJ1-3; a weak D match, TRBD1 (6 bases). This CDR3 region has 16 residues. Germline loops: CDR1 MNHEY, CDR2 SMNVEV (reference sequence). V was trimmed by 5 bases and J by 1 base, leaving 15 bases between them. CDR3 DNA sequence: TGTGCCAGCAGTATCACAGGGTTTCCGTCTGGAAACACCATATATTTT. It specifies CASSITGFPSGNTIYF.

Concerning this clone: This sample also contains other DNA sequences that code for the same CDR3. This rearrangement joins TRBV7-2 to TRBJ1-5; the D gene is possibly TRBD1 (5 bases). Germline V gene data show CDR1 as SGHTA and CDR2 as FQGNSA. Trimming pared 2 bases from V and 4 bases from J, leaving 9 bases between. The CDR3 is made up of 14 amino acids. CDR3 residues: CASSLRGGNQPQHF. The CDR3 DNA sequence: TGTGCCAGCAGCTTAAGGGGAGGGAATCAGCCCCAGCATTTT.

The V and J genes are TRBV10-1 and TRBJ2-1, with TRBD2 identical over 9 bases. The CDR3 extends over 16 amino acids. In germline, CDR1 is WNHNN, CDR2 SYGVQD (reference sequence). V dropped 0 bases and J dropped 5; count of bases not matched to a gene: 5. CDR3 nucleotides: TGCGCCAGCAGTGAGTCGTGGCGGGGGGGAAACAATGAGCAGTTCTTC. It specifies CASSESWRGGNNEQFF.

The CDR3 DNA is TGTGCCAGCAGCTCCGGGACACCCCGCTCCTACGAGCAGTACTTC. This translates into CASSSGTPRSYEQYF. V gene TRBV7-8 combines with J gene TRBJ2-7, with D perhaps TRBD1 (6 bases). Trimming stripped 4 bases from V and 0 bases from J, with 13 bases between. The germline V gene has CDR1 SGHVS and CDR2 FQNEAQ. CDR3 length: 15 residues.

The chain uses TRBV29-1 and TRBJ2-7; D is possibly TRBD1 (6 bases). The germline V gene encodes CDR1 SQVTM and CDR2 ANQGSEA. The CDR3 is 14 residues long. Trimming left V 0 bases short and J 4 bases short, with 13 bases between. CDR3 sequence reads: CSVEDPNRVYEQYF. The CDR3 bases are TGCAGCGTTGAAGATCCCAACAGGGTATACGAGCAGTACTTC.

This sequence joins TRBV2 and TRBJ1-1, with D perhaps matching TRBD1 (5 bases). The germline V gene has CDR1 SNHLY and CDR2 FYNNEI. V lost 4 bases to trimming and J lost 2 bases, with 8 bases between them. The CDR3 totals 13 residues. Here the CDR3 DNA reads TGTGCCAGCAGTGCGGACATAAACACTGAAGCTTTCTTT. This encodes CASSADINTEAFF.

The CDR3 DNA is TGTGCCAGTAGTATAACTGCGGGGGGGCCCGCCTACGAGCAGTACTTC. It codes for CASSITAGGPAYEQYF. The chain has TRBV19 and TRBJ2-7; TRBD2 aligns across 9 bases. V lost 2 bases and J lost 2; bases outside the gene matches: 7. The CDR3 runs 16 residues. CDR1 LNHDA and CDR2 SQIVND come from the germline V gene (reference sequence).

This chain links TRBV15 with TRBJ2-7; possibly TRBD1 for D (5 bases). The V gene's germline CDR1 is LNHNV and CDR2 YYDKDF (reference sequence). This CDR3 region has 14 residues. The V gene lost 5 bases and the J gene lost 7 bases, with 18 bases spanning the gap. The CDR3 nucleotides read TGTGCCACCAGCGAAACAGGCACCCTACGTGAGCAGTACTTC. Translating it yields CATSETGTLREQYF.

The chain links TRBV10-3 to TRBJ1-5; 12 positions match TRBD1. Looked up from germline, CDR1 is ENHRY and CDR2 is SYGVKD. The length of the CDR3 is 15 residues. V was clipped by 6 bases and J by 5 bases; unmatched bases: 5. The CDR3 bases are TGTGCCATCAGGCCGGGACAGGGGGCGGATCAGCCCCAGCATTTT. Protein product: CAIRPGQGADQPQHF.

The chain uses TRBV30 and TRBJ1-3; 7 bases match TRBD1. V gave up 3 bases and J gave up 8 bases; unmatched junction bases: 13. This CDR3 region has 15 residues. Germline loops: CDR1 GTSNPN, CDR2 SVGIG (reference sequence). For the CDR3, the DNA is TGTGCCTGGAGGACAGGGATAGTGTCCGGGGACACCATATATTTT. It translates to CAWRTGIVSGDTIYF.

This clone was picked up one time. V usage is TRBV28 and J usage is TRBJ2-2; D gene unclear. CDR1 and CDR2 from the germline V gene are MDHEN and SYDVKM. Trimming left V 5 bases short and J 6 bases short, with 16 bases between. CDR3 length: 15 amino acids. The CDR3 nucleotides read TGTGCCAGCAGTGCCGACACCCGGTGGGCCGGGGAGCTGTTTTTT. Translated, it gives CASSADTRWAGELFF.

The rearrangement uses TRBV9 and TRBJ2-7; 7 nucleotides match TRBD1. Germline CDR1 is SGDLS and CDR2 is YYNGEE. V was pared by 3 bases and J by 5 bases, with 11 bases of the junction left unmatched. The CDR3 totals 15 residues. The CDR3 is CASSGGGLKKNEQYF. In DNA, the CDR3 is TGTGCCAGCAGCGGAGGGGGCCTAAAAAAGAACGAGCAGTACTTC.

This chain connects TRBV4-2 to TRBJ2-1, with 11 bases identical to TRBD2. Germline values: CDR1 LGHNA, CDR2 YNFKEQ. This CDR3 comprises 15 residues. J lost 7 bases, V lost 1 base, and 3 bases had no gene match. In nucleotides, the CDR3 is TGTGCCAGCAGCCAAGGACTAGCGGGGTTTAATGAGCAGTTCTTC. Amino acid sequence: CASSQGLAGFNEQFF.

This rearrangement joins TRBV27 to TRBJ2-7; 9 nucleotides match TRBD1. In germline, CDR1 is MNHEY, CDR2 SMNVEV (reference sequence). The CDR3 has 16 amino acids. V lost 4 bases to trimming and J lost 6 bases; unmatched junction nucleotides: 13. CDR3 DNA sequence: TGTGCCAGCAGTTATAACCGGGACAGGGTTCCAGGCGAGCAGTACTTC. It encodes CASSYNRDRVPGEQYF.

A remark on this clone: Germline is not matched at one junction end, which may reflect a read error. The CDR3 bases are TGTGCCAGCAGATTATACAGGGGCCCGAGCTCTGGAAACACCATATATTTT. Residues: CASRLYRGPSSGNTIYF. The V call is TRBV28, the J call TRBJ1-3, with TRBD1 identical over 7 bases. This CDR3 is built from 17 residues. The germline V gene has CDR1 MDHEN and CDR2 SYDVKM.

The CDR3 region has the DNA TGTGCCAGCAGCCTCTCGGGCAATCAGCCCCAGCATTTT. This encodes CASSLSGNQPQHF. V gene TRBV7-2 combines with J gene TRBJ1-5; D unresolved. With 5 bases removed from V and 2 bases from J, the gap between germline ends came to 7 bases. The CDR3 extends over 13 amino acids. Germline V CDR1 and CDR2: SGHTA, FQGNSA.

This chain links TRBV4-3 with TRBJ1-1, with TRBD1 matching 8 bases. The ends lost 2 bases at V and 6 bases at J; junction bases unmatched: 5. CDR1 and CDR2 from the germline V gene are LGHNA and YSLEER. The CDR3 contains 14 residues. This chain's CDR3 is CASSQTGGSAEAFF. The CDR3 DNA reads as TGCGCCAGCAGCCAAACAGGGGGTTCGGCTGAAGCTTTCTTT.

The chain uses TRBV19 and TRBJ1-5, with a tentative D call TRBD1 (6 bases). With 2 bases removed from V and 2 bases from J, the gap between germline ends came to 10 bases. The CDR3 spans 15 residues. Per the germline V gene, CDR1 is LNHDA and CDR2 is SQIVND (reference sequence). The CDR3 loop is CASSIISGGNQPQHF. The CDR3 region has the DNA TGTGCCAGTAGTATAATATCAGGGGGCAATCAGCCCCAGCATTTT.

The V and J genes are TRBV2 and TRBJ1-1; TRBD1 might be the D (5 bases). Trimming shortened V by 3 bases and J by 2 bases, and 13 bases separated the two germline ends. This CDR3 contains 15 residues. Germline CDR1 reads SNHLY; CDR2 reads FYNNEI. The CDR3 nucleotides read TGTGCCAGCAGTGACTTCAGGCAGGGTAACACTGAAGCTTTCTTT. Residues: CASSDFRQGNTEAFF. The full variable domain, rest sourced from reference TRBV2 and TRBJ1-1, is EPEVTQTPSHQVTQMGQEVILRCVPISNHLYFYWYRQILGQKVEFLVSFYNNEISEKSEIFDDQFSVERPDGSNFTLKIRSTKLEDSAMYFCASSDFRQGNTEAFFGQGTRLTVV.

The chain employs TRBV7-9 and TRBJ2-7; tentatively, D is TRBD2 (5 bases). CDR1 SEHNR and CDR2 FQNEAQ come from the germline V gene (reference sequence). This CDR3 region has 13 residues. Deletions cut 8 bases from V and 0 bases from J, with 11 bases between. The DNA for the CDR3 is TGTGCCAGCCGGGGAACTTACTCCTACGAGCAGTACTTC. This gives the protein CASRGTYSYEQYF.

This clone was observed a few times. This chain connects TRBV29-1 to TRBJ1-1; D is uncertain. The CDR3 spans 11 residues. The germline V gene encodes CDR1 SQVTM and CDR2 ANQGSEA. V lost 0 bases and J 10 bases, leaving 9 bases between the germline ends. The CDR3 region has the DNA TGCAGCGTTGAAGATCCCGTCGTAGCTTTCTTT. As protein: CSVEDPVVAFF.

The chain couples TRBV19 to TRBJ2-1, with D tentatively TRBD1 (6 bases). This CDR3 is built from 15 residues. V was cut by 6 bases and J by 0 bases, with 12 bases left in between. Germline CDR1 and CDR2: LNHDA and SQIVND (reference sequence). The CDR3 region is CASRGAGISYNEQFF. Written as DNA, the CDR3 is TGTGCCAGTAGGGGGGCCGGAATCTCCTACAATGAGCAGTTCTTC. Full variable domain (outside the CDR3, taken from reference TRBV19 and TRBJ2-1): DGGITQSPKYLFRKEGQNVTLSCEQNLNHDAMYWYRQDPGQGLRLIYYSQIVNDFQKGDIAEGYSVSREKKESFPLTVTSAQKNPTAFYLCASRGAGISYNEQFFGPGTRLTVL.

J is TRBJ1-5 and V is TRBV18; D remains unclear. CDR1 KGHSH and CDR2 LQKENI come from the germline V gene. The V gene lost 3 bases and the J gene lost 4 bases, with 10 bases spanning the gap. The CDR3 has 14 amino acids. DNA of the CDR3: TGTGCCAGCTCACCGCCGAACTTTAATCAGCCCCAGCATTTT. The encoded protein is CASSPPNFNQPQHF. Supplemented by reference TRBV18 and TRBJ1-5, the full variable domain reads NAGVMQNPRHLVRRRGQEARLRCSPMKGHSHVYWYRQLPEEGLKFMVYLQKENIIDESGMPKERFSAEFPKEGPSILRIQQVVRGDSAAYFCASSPPNFNQPQHFGDGTRLSIL.

The V and J genes are TRBV29-1 and TRBJ2-5; the D gene is possibly TRBD1 (6 bases). Germline CDR1 is SQVTM and CDR2 is ANQGSEA. The CDR3 is 14 residues long. The V gene lost 3 bases and the J gene lost 5 bases, with 16 bases spanning the gap. The CDR3, as DNA: TGCAGCGTTGATGAGGGGGTTGCCGAGGAGACCCAGTACTTC. The encoded protein is CSVDEGVAEETQYF.

The V call is TRBV7-9, the J call TRBJ2-2, with D unclear. Germline CDR1 and CDR2: SEHNR and FQNEAQ (reference sequence). V shed 5 bases and J shed 2 bases, with 6 bases lying between them. The CDR3 is 13 amino acids. CDR3 sequence: CASSLYNTGELFF. CDR3 nucleotide sequence: TGTGCCAGCAGCCTGTATAACACCGGGGAGCTGTTTTTT.

V gene TRBV25-1 combines with J gene TRBJ2-1; the D gene is possibly TRBD1 (6 bases). The V gene's germline CDR1 is MGHDK and CDR2 SYGVNS. V dropped 5 bases and J dropped 2 bases, with 13 bases sitting between them. This CDR3 has 15 residues. The CDR3 coding sequence is TGTGCCAGCAGTACAACCGGGACAACCTACAATGAGCAGTTCTTC. Translation: CASSTTGTTYNEQFF.

V is TRBV5-4 and J is TRBJ1-6; TRBD1 is a possible D gene (5 bases). Between the trimmed V and J ends, which lost 0 bases and 9 bases, there was a span of 10 bases. The CDR3 covers 14 residues. Germline values: CDR1 SGHNT, CDR2 YYREEE (reference sequence). CDR3 amino acids: CASSLDQGFSPLHF. The DNA for the CDR3 is TGTGCCAGCAGCTTGGATCAGGGATTTTCACCCCTCCACTTT. Filled out from reference TRBV5-4 and TRBJ1-6, the complete variable domain reads ETGVTQSPTHLIKTRGQQVTLRCSSQSGHNTVSWYQQALGQGPQFIFQYYREEENGRGNFPPRFSGLQFPNYSSELNVNALELDDSALYLCASSLDQGFSPLHFGNGTRLTVT.